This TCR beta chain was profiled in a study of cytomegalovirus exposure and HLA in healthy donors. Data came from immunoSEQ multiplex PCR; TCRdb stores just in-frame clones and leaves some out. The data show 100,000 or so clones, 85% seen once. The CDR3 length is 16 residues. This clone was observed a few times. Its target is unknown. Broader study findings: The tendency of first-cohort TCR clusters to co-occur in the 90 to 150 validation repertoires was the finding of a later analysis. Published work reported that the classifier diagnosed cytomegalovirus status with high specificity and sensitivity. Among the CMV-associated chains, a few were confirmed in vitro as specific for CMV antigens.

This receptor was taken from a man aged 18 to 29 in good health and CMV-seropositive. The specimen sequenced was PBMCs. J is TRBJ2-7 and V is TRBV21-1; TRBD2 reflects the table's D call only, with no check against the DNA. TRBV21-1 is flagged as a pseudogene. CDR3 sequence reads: CASSKGSGGGCNEQYF. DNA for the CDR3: TGTGCCAGCAGCAAAGGCTCGGGAGGGGGGTGTAACGAGCAGTACTTC.